These 25 T cell receptor beta chains came from one sample sequenced in a study of HIV-infected patients and healthy controls. Whole blood was used without fractionation, so all unsorted peripheral T cells were included. Reverse transcription used around 500 ng RNA and constant-region primers for alpha and beta. Separate chain-specific third strand synthesis with multiplexing indices produced the alpha and beta libraries. Using its own MiXCR run on the 5' RACE reads, TCRdb lists one record per CDR3 protein. Of 8,000 to 10,000 distinct CDR3 sequences in the sample, about 6% were seen once. Material: blood. These TCRs come from an adult in good health.

This chain joins TRBV15 and TRBJ2-5; maybe TRBD1 (5 bases). The CDR3 length is 16 residues. V was cut by 5 bases and J by 5 bases, with 21 bases left in between. Germline values: CDR1 LNHNV, CDR2 YYDKDF (reference sequence). CDR3 bases: TGTGCCACCAGCGCTCCACATCTGACAGCGCCCGAGACCCAGTACTTC. The encoded protein is CATSAPHLTAPETQYF.

By proportion, this clonotype is medium-sized. The genes are TRBV2 and TRBJ2-6; D is undetermined. The CDR3 runs 15 residues. CDR1 and CDR2 from the germline V gene are SNHLY and FYNNEI. V was pared by 4 bases and J by 0 bases, with 7 bases between. This chain's CDR3 is CASSVGLSGANVLTF. CDR3 sequence (DNA): TGTGCCAGCAGTGTTGGGCTCTCTGGGGCCAACGTCCTGACTTTC.

This clonotype was observed many times. V and J are TRBV13 and TRBJ1-4, with D unresolved. Trimming took 3 bases from V and 7 from J, leaving 15 bases between them. Germline CDR1 reads PRHDT; CDR2 reads FYEKMQ (reference sequence). The CDR3 runs to 15 residues. CDR3 sequence (DNA): TGTGCCAGCAGCTTTTTTAGCAGGAGGACTGAAAAACTGTTTTTT. It translates to CASSFFSRRTEKLFF.

This clonotype was found a few times. This chain joins TRBV6-2 or TRBV6-3 and TRBJ2-1; 8 nucleotides match TRBD2. This CDR3 has 14 amino acids. J gave up 5 bases and V 5 bases, and 5 bases lay outside the gene matches. CDR1 is MNHEY and CDR2 is SVGEGT in the germline V gene. The CDR3 here is CASSQTSANNEQFF. The CDR3 DNA follows: TGTGCCAGCAGTCAGACTAGCGCAAACAATGAGCAGTTCTTC.

By frequency in the sample, this clonotype is medium-sized. V is TRBV28 and J is TRBJ2-1, with TRBD2 identical over 8 bases. CDR3 length equals 15 residues. Germline V gene sequence: CDR1 MDHEN, CDR2 SYDVKM. J was trimmed by 2 bases and V by 2 bases; bases with no gene match: 2. Written as DNA, the CDR3 is TGTGCCAGCAGTTTAACGCGGGAGGCCTACAATGAGCAGTTCTTC. Translated: CASSLTREAYNEQFF. The full variable domain, its missing parts supplied by reference TRBV28 and TRBJ2-1, is DVKVTQSSRYLVKRTGEKVFLECVQDMDHENMFWYRQDPGLGLRLIYFSYDVKMKEKGDIPEGYSVSREKKERFSLILESASTNQTSMYLCASSLTREAYNEQFFGPGTRLTVL.

This clonotype came up a few times. This chain joins TRBV7-9 and TRBJ1-1; D may be TRBD1 (5 bases). CDR1 SEHNR and CDR2 FQNEAQ come from the germline V gene (reference sequence). The germline V and J ends were trimmed by 5 bases and 5 bases, with 12 bases remaining between them. The CDR3 has 13 residues. CDR3 in DNA: TGTGCCAGCAGCCGGGGGGAGGGGACTGAAGCTTTCTTT. Amino acid sequence: CASSRGEGTEAFF. Variable domain in full (rest from reference TRBV7-9 and TRBJ1-1): DTGVSQNPRHKITKRGQNVTFRCDPISEHNRLYWYRQTLGQGPEFLTYFQNEAQLEKSRLLSDRFSAERPKGSFSTLEIQRTEQGDSAMYLCASSRGEGTEAFFGQGTRLTVV.

Sample share makes this clonotype medium-sized. The V and J genes are TRBV6-2 or TRBV6-3 and TRBJ1-5; D not certain. V lost 2 bases and J lost 1, with 9 bases in between. The CDR3 sequence is 15 residues long. CDR1 is MNHEY and CDR2 is SVGEGT in the germline V gene. The CDR3 spells CASSYLGVSNQPQHF. The DNA for the CDR3 is TGTGCCAGCAGTTACCTCGGGGTGAGCAATCAGCCCCAGCATTTT.

This clonotype was counted a few times. The chain carries TRBV14 and TRBJ1-4, with D hard to call. Germline values: CDR1 SGHDN, CDR2 FVKESK. Trimming removed 4 bases at V and 4 bases at J, with 7 bases between. This CDR3 is 13 amino acids long. Here the CDR3 DNA reads TGTGCCAGCAGCCGGAGTTATAATGAAAAACTGTTTTTT. This gives the protein CASSRSYNEKLFF. The complete variable domain, with remaining parts taken from reference TRBV14 and TRBJ1-4, reads EAGVTQFPSHSVIEKGQTVTLRCDPISGHDNLYWYRRVMGKEIKFLLHFVKESKQDESGMPNNRFLAERTGGTYSTLKVQPAELEDSGVYFCASSRSYNEKLFFGSGTQLSVL.

V gene TRBV20-1 combines with J gene TRBJ1-4, with no clear D. Between the trimmed V and J ends, which lost 5 bases and 0 bases, there was a span of 7 bases. The CDR3 consists of 13 residues. Germline CDR1 is DFQATT and CDR2 is SNEGSKA (reference sequence). CDR3 coding DNA: TGCAGTGCTGGGAGTGCAACTAATGAAAAACTGTTTTTT. Amino acids: CSAGSATNEKLFF.

The V and J genes are TRBV25-1 and TRBJ2-5; D may be TRBD2 (6 bases). V was shortened by 8 bases and J by 2 bases, with 15 bases between the two germline ends. The germline gives CDR1 MGHDK, CDR2 SYGVNS. This CDR3 is 14 amino acids long. CDR3 residues: CASLGPAGQETQYF. DNA of the CDR3: TGTGCCAGCCTGGGTCCGGCGGGACAAGAGACCCAGTACTTC. Full variable domain (missing parts from reference TRBV25-1 and TRBJ2-5): EADIYQTPRYLVIGTGKKITLECSQTMGHDKMYWYQQDPGMELHLIHYSYGVNSTEKGDLSSESTVSRIRTEHFPLTLESARPSHTSQYLCASLGPAGQETQYFGPGTRLLVL.

This clonotype is medium-sized. The chain recombines TRBV7-9 with TRBJ2-7, with D unresolved. V dropped 3 bases and J dropped 1 base, with 7 bases sitting between them. CDR1 and CDR2 from the germline V gene are SEHNR and FQNEAQ (reference sequence). This CDR3 comprises 13 residues. The CDR3 region has the DNA TGTGCCAGCAGCTTTTTCAGGTCCTACGAGCAGTACTTC. Its translation is CASSFFRSYEQYF.

The chain links TRBV18 to TRBJ1-2, with TRBD1 as a possible D gene (6 bases). V was pared by 4 bases and J by 5 bases, with 20 bases between. There are 16 residues in the CDR3. CDR1 KGHSH and CDR2 LQKENI come from the germline V gene. This chain's CDR3 is CASSRARTGTLYGYTF. For the CDR3, the DNA is TGTGCCAGCTCACGGGCCCGAACAGGGACCCTTTATGGCTACACCTTC.

Within the sample, this clonotype is medium-sized. The chain has TRBV29-1 and TRBJ2-5; D might be TRBD1 (6 bases). Per the germline V gene, CDR1 is SQVTM and CDR2 is ANQGSEA. This CDR3 has 11 amino acids. CDR3 region: CTAGEQETQYF. The CDR3 DNA sequence: TGCACTGCAGGGGAGCAAGAGACCCAGTACTTC.

A few counts support this clonotype. This chain connects TRBV6-1 to TRBJ2-2, with 8 bases fitting TRBD2. The CDR3 sequence is 15 residues long. The V segment lost 6 bases and the J segment 0 bases; nucleotides outside the gene matches: 3. Germline V gives CDR1 MNHNS, CDR2 SASEGT. The CDR3 spells CASRRGGPNTGELFF. In nucleotides, the CDR3 is TGTGCCAGCAGACGCGGGGGGCCGAACACCGGGGAGCTGTTTTTT.

This clonotype was detected ten times or more. This chain uses TRBV7-8 with TRBJ2-1; TRBD2 matches at 10 bases. Germline assignment: CDR1 SGHVS and CDR2 FQNEAQ. This CDR3 is 15 amino acids long. V lost 3 bases to trimming and J lost 9 bases; unmatched junction nucleotides: 8. CDR3 nucleotides: TGTGCCAGCAGCTTTGATCTAGCGGGAGTGGGTGAGCAGTTCTTC. Amino acids: CASSFDLAGVGEQFF.

This clonotype counts as medium-sized. The J gene is TRBJ2-1, the V gene TRBV29-1; 7 bases line up with TRBD2. The CDR3 sequence is 16 residues long. The V and J ends lost 2 bases and 5 bases, in that order; junction bases with no gene match: 12. Germline values: CDR1 SQVTM, CDR2 ANQGSEA. The CDR3 DNA reads as TGCAGCGTTGAACCATTAATGTGGCTAGCGGACAATGAGCAGTTCTTC. Protein: CSVEPLMWLADNEQFF.

By sample share, this clonotype is medium-sized. The rearrangement joins TRBV13 to TRBJ1-1; 7 nucleotides line up with TRBD1. The CDR3 sequence is 15 residues long. In germline, CDR1 is PRHDT, CDR2 FYEKMQ (reference sequence). The junction had 3 bases not matched to a gene; V was cut back by 2 bases and J by 0 bases. This chain's CDR3 is CASSLPQGLNTEAFF. CDR3 bases: TGTGCCAGCAGCTTACCACAGGGGTTGAACACTGAAGCTTTCTTT.

Sample share makes this clonotype medium-sized. This rearrangement joins TRBV6-2 or TRBV6-3 to TRBJ1-5, with 7 bases identical to TRBD1. Trimming took 5 bases from V and 6 from J; bases not matched to a gene: 7. The CDR3 has 14 residues. Germline V gives CDR1 MNHEY, CDR2 SVGEGT. The CDR3 DNA follows: TGTGCCAGCAGTCGGACAGGTGGAGGTCAGCCCCAGCATTTT. It is translated as CASSRTGGGQPQHF.

The V and J genes are TRBV28 and TRBJ2-5; 11 nucleotides match TRBD2. This CDR3 spans 16 amino acids. Germline CDR1 is MDHEN and CDR2 is SYDVKM. The V segment lost 5 bases and the J segment 0 bases; nucleotides outside the gene matches: 5. CDR3 in DNA: TGTGCCAGCAGTCTGGCTAGCGGGGGGTACCAAGAGACCCAGTACTTC. It specifies CASSLASGGYQETQYF.

This clonotype is labeled medium-sized. This chain links TRBV20-1 with TRBJ2-1; a possible D gene is TRBD2 (6 bases). This CDR3 has 11 amino acids. The V and J ends lost 3 bases and 10 bases respectively, with 10 bases between them. Germline V gene sequence: CDR1 DFQATT, CDR2 SNEGSKA (reference sequence). CDR3 residues: CSARGGLEQFF. The CDR3 coding sequence is TGCAGTGCTAGGGGGGGTTTAGAGCAGTTCTTC.

This clonotype is medium-sized by share. The rearrangement joins TRBV28 to TRBJ1-1, with no clear D. CDR3 length equals 12 residues. Germline lookup yields CDR1 MDHEN and CDR2 SYDVKM. The V and J ends lost 10 bases and 1 base respectively, with 10 bases between them. The CDR3 region has the DNA TGTGCCACCCTGGACCCGAACACTGAAGCTTTCTTT. This encodes CATLDPNTEAFF.

This clonotype has only one observation. This sequence joins TRBV10-3 and TRBJ2-2, with D hard to call. This CDR3 has 16 residues. The V and J ends lost 5 bases and 7 bases respectively, with 20 bases between them. Germline CDR1 is ENHRY and CDR2 is SYGVKD. The CDR3 sequence is CAISSRRSEDHGELFF. CDR3 DNA sequence: TGTGCCATCAGTTCAAGACGGAGCGAAGATCACGGGGAGCTGTTTTTT.

In its sample, this clonotype was seen a few times. This chain connects TRBV2 to TRBJ1-1; D not certain. Germline V CDR1 and CDR2: SNHLY, FYNNEI. Trimming took off 7 bases at V and 5 bases at J, with 14 bases between the two ends. CDR3 size: 13 residues. The CDR3 loop reads CASTLEDSTEAFF. Written as DNA, the CDR3 is TGTGCCAGCACCCTAGAGGATAGTACTGAAGCTTTCTTT.

By its share, this clonotype is medium-sized (0.01 to 0.1%). The rearrangement uses TRBV6-5 and TRBJ1-6; 8 bases map to TRBD1. CDR1 and CDR2 from the germline V gene are MNHEY and SVGAGI. The CDR3 has 15 residues. Trimming cost V 5 bases and J 8 bases; bases outside gene matches: 8. In DNA, the CDR3 is TGTGCCAGCAGTAGACAGGGGCTAGGGCATTCACCCCTCCACTTT. This translates into CASSRQGLGHSPLHF.

The V call is TRBV10-3, the J call TRBJ2-2, with 7 bases identical to TRBD1. Germline V CDR1 and CDR2: ENHRY, SYGVKD. The CDR3 contains 15 residues. V lost 5 bases to trimming and J lost 1 base; unmatched junction nucleotides: 4. The CDR3, as DNA: TGTGCCATCAGTACCGGGACAGAGAACACCGGGGAGCTGTTTTTT. Protein sequence: CAISTGTENTGELFF.